Listed below are T cell receptor beta chains from one sample, sequenced in a study of cytomegalovirus exposure and HLA in healthy donors. TCRdb keeps only in-frame clones here, not all; method: immunoSEQ multiplex PCR. The repertoire holds 150,000 to 200,000 clones, about 81% seen once, with approximately 3.1% in the top ten. The sample consisted of PBMCs. Receptors originate from a woman aged 50 to 65 in good health and CMV-seropositive. CDR3s include the opening cysteine and the closing phenylalanine or tryptophan. A D gene is named only where the DNA matches it firmly. Clone size is shown for a subset of rows, as once, few, many or a class of expanded clone.

D gene: -
clone size: -
J gene: TRBJ2-5
V gene: TRBV6-6
CDR3 DNA: TGTGCCAGCAGTTGGTTTCAGGGCCAAGAGACCCAGTACTTC
CDR3 protein: CASSWFQGQETQYF

D gene: TRBD1
clone size: -
J gene: TRBJ1-4
V gene: TRBV4-1
CDR3 DNA: TGCGCCAGCAGCCAGGCTCCGACAGGGTTTGAAAAACTGTTTTTT
CDR3 protein: CASSQAPTGFEKLFF

D gene: -
clone size: -
J gene: TRBJ1-4
V gene: TRBV2
CDR3 DNA: TGTGCCAGCAGATACACCAGGTTGGGGGGTGAAAAACTGTTTTTT
CDR3 protein: CASRYTRLGGEKLFF

D gene: -
clone size: -
J gene: TRBJ2-7
V gene: TRBV5-1
CDR3 DNA: TGCGCCAGCAGCTTGCCTTTACAGGGAGGGGGCGAGCAGTACTTC
CDR3 protein: CASSLPLQGGGEQYF

D gene: TRBD2
clone size: few
J gene: TRBJ2-5
V gene: TRBV5-4
CDR3 DNA: TGTGCCAGCAGTCAGAGCGGGGAAGAGACCCAGTACTTC
CDR3 protein: CASSQSGEETQYF

D gene: -
clone size: few
J gene: TRBJ2-7
V gene: TRBV5-1
CDR3 DNA: TGCGCCAGCAGCTTATCAGGGGGGACCTACGAGCAGTACTTC
CDR3 protein: CASSLSGGTYEQYF

D gene: -
clone size: -
J gene: TRBJ2-1
V gene: TRBV7-8
CDR3 DNA: TGTGCCAGCAGCTTAGATGTTAGGGGTAATGAGCAGTTCTTC
CDR3 protein: CASSLDVRGNEQFF

D gene: -
clone size: -
J gene: TRBJ2-3
V gene: TRBV5-5
CDR3 DNA: TGTGCCAGCAAAAGAACACCGGGGAGCACAGATACGCAGTATTTT
CDR3 protein: CASKRTPGSTDTQYF

D gene: -
clone size: -
J gene: TRBJ1-6
V gene: TRBV10-3
CDR3 DNA: TGTGCCATCAGTGGGGCAGTCTATAATTCACCCCTCCACTTT
CDR3 protein: CAISGAVYNSPLHF

D gene: -
clone size: -
J gene: TRBJ1-2
V gene: TRBV10-3
CDR3 DNA: TGTGCCATCAGTGATACAGGGTGGGGTAACTATGGCTACACCTTC
CDR3 protein: CAISDTGWGNYGYTF

D gene: TRBD1
clone size: -
J gene: TRBJ1-2
V gene: TRBV2
CDR3 DNA: TGTGCCAGCAGGGGGACAGGGATTCACTATGGCTACACCTTC
CDR3 protein: CASRGTGIHYGYTF

D gene: -
clone size: -
J gene: TRBJ1-5
V gene: TRBV14
CDR3 DNA: TGTGCCAGCAGCCAGGGGCGCGATCAGCCCCAGCATTTT
CDR3 protein: CASSQGRDQPQHF

D gene: -
clone size: -
J gene: TRBJ1-6
V gene: TRBV6-1
CDR3 DNA: TGTGCCAGCAGTGGGCGGAGTTTTAATTCACCCCTCCACTTT
CDR3 protein: CASSGRSFNSPLHF

D gene: -
clone size: few
J gene: TRBJ2-7
V gene: TRBV7-5
CDR3 DNA: TGTGCCAGAAGCTTAAAGGGAGCCTACGAGCAGTACTTC
CDR3 protein: CARSLKGAYEQYF

D gene: -
clone size: few
J gene: TRBJ2-7
V gene: TRBV30
CDR3 DNA: TGTGCCTGGAGTGTAGGGGTAGGCCGTCCGGAGCAGTACTTC
CDR3 protein: CAWSVGVGRPEQYF

D gene: -
clone size: few
J gene: TRBJ1-1
V gene: TRBV11-2
CDR3 DNA: TGTGCCAGCAGCTCCAGGTCAACTGAAGCTTTCTTT
CDR3 protein: CASSSRSTEAFF

D gene: TRBD2
clone size: -
J gene: TRBJ2-7
V gene: TRBV7-3
CDR3 DNA: TGTGCCAGCAGCATTAGCGGGGGGGCCTCCTACGAGCAGTACTTC
CDR3 protein: CASSISGGASYEQYF

D gene: TRBD1
clone size: -
J gene: TRBJ1-3
V gene: TRBV19
CDR3 DNA: TGTGCCAGTAGTTCACGAGACAGGGGAGGCGGAAACACCATATATTTT
CDR3 protein: CASSSRDRGGGNTIYF

D gene: -
clone size: few
J gene: TRBJ1-1
V gene: TRBV25-1
CDR3 DNA: TGTGCCAGCAGAAGCGAAGTCTCGAACACTGAAGCTTTCTTT
CDR3 protein: CASRSEVSNTEAFF

D gene: -
clone size: -
J gene: TRBJ1-6
V gene: TRBV5-1
CDR3 DNA: TGCGCCAGCAAGTGGGGACAAACAGTTTCACCCCTCCACTTT
CDR3 protein: CASKWGQTVSPLHF

D gene: TRBD1
clone size: -
J gene: TRBJ1-1
V gene: TRBV4-1
CDR3 DNA: TGCGCCAGCAGCCAGACAGGGGGCACAACCCCAGCTTTCTTT
CDR3 protein: CASSQTGGTTPAFF

D gene: TRBD2
clone size: -
J gene: TRBJ2-3
V gene: TRBV9
CDR3 DNA: TGTGCCAGCAGCCCCCTAGCGGGGGGCACAGATACGCAGTATTTT
CDR3 protein: CASSPLAGGTDTQYF

D gene: -
clone size: -
J gene: TRBJ2-5
V gene: TRBV9
CDR3 DNA: TGTGCCAGCAGCGGTGGACTTTTAGTGGAGACCCAGTACTTC
CDR3 protein: CASSGGLLVETQYF

D gene: -
clone size: -
J gene: TRBJ1-6
V gene: TRBV5-1
CDR3 DNA: TGCGCCAGCAGCCGGAGCCCAGGGTATAATTCACCCCTCCACTTT
CDR3 protein: CASSRSPGYNSPLHF

D gene: TRBD2
clone size: -
J gene: TRBJ2-3
V gene: TRBV7-6
CDR3 DNA: TGTGCCAGCAGCTCCCTACTAGCGGGATACACAGATACGCAGTATTTT
CDR3 protein: CASSSLLAGYTDTQYF

D gene: TRBD1
clone size: -
J gene: TRBJ2-1
V gene: TRBV7-3
CDR3 DNA: TGTGCCAGCAGACCCGACAGGGGGGAAAACAATGAGCAGTTCTTC
CDR3 protein: CASRPDRGENNEQFF

D gene: TRBD1
clone size: -
J gene: TRBJ1-2
V gene: TRBV5-6
CDR3 DNA: TGTGCCAGCAGCAAGGACAGGGCGGGGGGCTACACCTTC
CDR3 protein: CASSKDRAGGYTF

D gene: TRBD2
clone size: -
J gene: TRBJ2-3
V gene: TRBV7-9
CDR3 DNA: TGTGCCAGCAGCTTTTGGACTAGCTCTAGCACAGATACGCAGTATTTT
CDR3 protein: CASSFWTSSSTDTQYF

D gene: TRBD1
clone size: -
J gene: TRBJ1-2
V gene: TRBV2
CDR3 DNA: TGTGCCAGCCTTCCGGGACAGGGACCGGGCTATGGCTACACCTTC
CDR3 protein: CASLPGQGPGYGYTF

D gene: TRBD2
clone size: -
J gene: TRBJ2-3
V gene: TRBV5-1
CDR3 DNA: TGCGCCAGCAGCTTGCCCGGGGGGGATTCAGATACGCAGTATTTT
CDR3 protein: CASSLPGGDSDTQYF

D gene: TRBD1
clone size: few
J gene: TRBJ1-4
V gene: TRBV6-1
CDR3 DNA: TGTGCCAGCAGTGAAAGCGGGTACAGGGGGGCAACTAATGAAAAACTGTTTTTT
CDR3 protein: CASSESGYRGATNEKLFF

D gene: -
clone size: -
J gene: TRBJ2-3
V gene: TRBV7-3
CDR3 DNA: TGTGCCAGCTCCCACTTCGGGGGGCCCCAGTATTTT
CDR3 protein: CASSHFGGPQYF

D gene: TRBD1
clone size: -
J gene: TRBJ2-6
V gene: TRBV9
CDR3 DNA: TGTGCCAGCAGCGTAGAATGGGGACAGGGGATACTGAGTGCTGGGGCCAACGTCCTGACTTTC
CDR3 protein: CASSVEWGQGILSAGANVLTF

D gene: TRBD1
clone size: -
J gene: TRBJ2-7
V gene: TRBV29-1
CDR3 DNA: TGCAGCGCTGGACAGGGGGATGAGCAGTACTTC
CDR3 protein: CSAGQGDEQYF

D gene: -
clone size: -
J gene: TRBJ1-3
V gene: TRBV18
CDR3 DNA: TGTGCCAGCTCACCACGGCAGAGCGGGGATTCAGCTGGAAACACCATATATTTT
CDR3 protein: CASSPRQSGDSAGNTIYF

D gene: -
clone size: few
J gene: TRBJ2-5
V gene: TRBV6-5
CDR3 DNA: TGTGCCAGCAGTTACCAAGTGGGCGGGCGGGGAGAGACCCAGTACTTC
CDR3 protein: CASSYQVGGRGETQYF

D gene: TRBD1
clone size: -
J gene: TRBJ2-5
V gene: TRBV10-3
CDR3 DNA: TGTGCCATCAGTGAGAGCTCAGGGGGGACCCAGTACTTC
CDR3 protein: CAISESSGGTQYF

D gene: TRBD1
clone size: -
J gene: TRBJ1-4
V gene: TRBV7-9
CDR3 DNA: TGTGCCAGCAGCCCGACAGGGAACAATGAAAAACTGTTTTTT
CDR3 protein: CASSPTGNNEKLFF

D gene: -
clone size: -
J gene: TRBJ1-4
V gene: TRBV18
CDR3 DNA: TGTGCCAGCTCACCTCCGATGAGTGAAAAACTGTTTTTT
CDR3 protein: CASSPPMSEKLFF

D gene: -
clone size: -
J gene: TRBJ1-5
V gene: TRBV28
CDR3 DNA: TGTGCCAGCACAACCTCCGGTCAGCCCCAGCATTTT
CDR3 protein: CASTTSGQPQHF

D gene: -
clone size: -
J gene: TRBJ2-7
V gene: TRBV5-1
CDR3 DNA: TGCGCCAGCAGACCGTATCCAGCGGGCCTCACCTACGAGCAGTACTTC
CDR3 protein: CASRPYPAGLTYEQYF

D gene: -
clone size: -
J gene: TRBJ2-5
V gene: TRBV10-3
CDR3 DNA: TGTGCCATCGACATCCAACCTAACCAAGAGACCCAGTACTTC
CDR3 protein: CAIDIQPNQETQYF

D gene: TRBD1
clone size: -
J gene: TRBJ1-5
V gene: TRBV27
CDR3 DNA: TGTGCCAGCAGATCTGCAGGGGGTCAGCCCCAGCATTTT
CDR3 protein: CASRSAGGQPQHF

D gene: -
clone size: -
J gene: TRBJ2-3
V gene: TRBV6-1
CDR3 DNA: TGTGCCAGCAGTGAAATGACTATTCCTACCGAGACGCAGTATTTT
CDR3 protein: CASSEMTIPTETQYF

D gene: -
clone size: few
J gene: TRBJ1-1
V gene: TRBV2
CDR3 DNA: TGTGCCAGCCAGGGAACTGAAGCTTTCTTT
CDR3 protein: CASQGTEAFF

D gene: -
clone size: -
J gene: TRBJ1-4
V gene: TRBV5-5
CDR3 DNA: TGTGCCAGCAGCAGAAGAGTAACTAATGAAAAACTGTTTTTT
CDR3 protein: CASSRRVTNEKLFF

D gene: TRBD1
clone size: few
J gene: TRBJ1-1
V gene: TRBV7-9
CDR3 DNA: TGTGCCAGCAGCTTACGCGGGACAGGGGGATCAAGGGCTTTCTTT
CDR3 protein: CASSLRGTGGSRAFF

D gene: TRBD1
clone size: once
J gene: TRBJ1-5
V gene: TRBV4-1
CDR3 DNA: TGCGCCAGCAGCCGGACAGGGTTAGATCAGCCCCAGCATTTT
CDR3 protein: CASSRTGLDQPQHF

D gene: TRBD1
clone size: few
J gene: TRBJ1-6
V gene: TRBV18
CDR3 DNA: TGTGCCAGCTCACCCGGGACAGGGGTTTCACCCCTCCACTTT
CDR3 protein: CASSPGTGVSPLHF

D gene: TRBD1
clone size: -
J gene: TRBJ1-2
V gene: TRBV6-5
CDR3 DNA: TGTGCCAGCAGTCAACAGGGGGGTTACTATGGCTACACCTTC
CDR3 protein: CASSQQGGYYGYTF

D gene: -
clone size: -
J gene: TRBJ1-6
V gene: TRBV7-8
CDR3 DNA: TGTGCCAGCAGCTTAGGGGACTTTGGATCACCCCTCCACTTT
CDR3 protein: CASSLGDFGSPLHF